The source of this T cell receptor beta chain is a study of a mutant IDH1 vaccine in newly diagnosed glioma. On the study more broadly: Vaccination started 4-6 weeks after radiotherapy alone, or with temozolomide cycles. Study-wide points: Pseudoprogression appeared independent of alterations in top peripheral clonotypes.

Time point noted: week 47, end of study. The content of each vaccine dose was 300 ug of mutant IDH1 20-mer peptide, and topical imiquimod accompanied it. TCRdb keeps only in-frame clones here, not all; method: immunoSEQ multiplex PCR. The top ten hold around 4.5% of the sample, which has about 50,000 clones, approximately 84% seen once. Trimming shortened V by 0 bases and J by 0 bases, and 3 bases separated the two germline ends. The CDR3 is 13 residues long. Germline CDR1 is GTSNPN and CDR2 is SVGIG (reference sequence). About this clone: Antigen unknown.

The sequencing used PBMCs, collected from a glioma patient whose treatment included an IDH1 peptide vaccine. This sequence joins TRBV30 and TRBJ2-1; D remains ambiguous. The clonotype originates from a woman aged 30 to 39 with glioma. Some clones in this sample may be carry-over from other donors' samples. The CDR3 coding sequence is TGTGCCTGGAGTGTAGGCTCCTACAATGAGCAGTTCTTC. This translates into CAWSVGSYNEQFF.